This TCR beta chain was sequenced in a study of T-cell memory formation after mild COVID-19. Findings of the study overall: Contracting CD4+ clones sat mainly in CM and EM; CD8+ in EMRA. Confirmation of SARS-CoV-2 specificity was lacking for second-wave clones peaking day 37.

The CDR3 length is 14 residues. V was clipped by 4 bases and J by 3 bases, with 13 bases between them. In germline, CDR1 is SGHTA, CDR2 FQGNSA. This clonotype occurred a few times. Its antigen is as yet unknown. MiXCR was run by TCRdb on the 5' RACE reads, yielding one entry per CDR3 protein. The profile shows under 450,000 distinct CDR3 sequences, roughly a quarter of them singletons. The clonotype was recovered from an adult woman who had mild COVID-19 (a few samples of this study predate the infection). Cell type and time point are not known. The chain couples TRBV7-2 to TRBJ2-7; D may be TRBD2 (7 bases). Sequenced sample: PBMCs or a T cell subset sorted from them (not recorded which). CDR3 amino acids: CASSSRRGLYEQYF. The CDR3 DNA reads TGTGCCAGCAGCTCCCGGCGGGGGCTCTACGAGCAGTACTTC.